The text below deals with one TCR beta chain. Method: immunoSEQ multiplex PCR; TCRdb's copy keeps in-frame clones and lacks some. The table has 26,000 or so clones, about 90% seen once. The data derive from a study of T cell changes during pregnancy in multiple sclerosis. The V end was cut by 4 bases, the J end by 4 bases, with 8 bases between. The CDR3 extends over 12 amino acids. CDR1 is SGDLS, CDR2 YYNGEE, per germline. The receptor's source is a female donor in good health, enrolled as a control in a pregnancy study. This chain links TRBV9 with TRBJ1-2, with D unresolved. Sequenced material: peripheral blood, taken in the first trimester of pregnancy. The CDR3 reads CASSPQFYGYTF. CDR3 sequence (DNA): TGTGCCAGCAGCCCTCAGTTCTATGGCTACACCTTC.